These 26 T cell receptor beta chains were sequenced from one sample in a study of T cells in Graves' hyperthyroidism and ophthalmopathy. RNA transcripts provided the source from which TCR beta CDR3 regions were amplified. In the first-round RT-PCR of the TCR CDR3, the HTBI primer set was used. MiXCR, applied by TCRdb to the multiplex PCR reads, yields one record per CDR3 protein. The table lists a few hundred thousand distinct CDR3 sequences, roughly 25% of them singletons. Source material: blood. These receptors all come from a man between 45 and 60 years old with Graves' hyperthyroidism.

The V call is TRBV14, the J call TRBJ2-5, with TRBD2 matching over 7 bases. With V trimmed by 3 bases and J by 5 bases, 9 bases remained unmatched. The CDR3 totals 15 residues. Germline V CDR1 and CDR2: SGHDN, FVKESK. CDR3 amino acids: CASSHWGGLQETQYF. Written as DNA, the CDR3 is TGTGCCAGCAGCCATTGGGGGGGACTACAGGAGACCCAGTACTTC.

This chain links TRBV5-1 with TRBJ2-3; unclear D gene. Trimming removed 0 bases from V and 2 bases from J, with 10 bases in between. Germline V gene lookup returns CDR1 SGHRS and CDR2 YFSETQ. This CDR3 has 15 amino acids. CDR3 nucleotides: TGCGCCAGCAGCTTGGACAATAAAGTCACAGATACGCAGTATTTT. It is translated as CASSLDNKVTDTQYF.

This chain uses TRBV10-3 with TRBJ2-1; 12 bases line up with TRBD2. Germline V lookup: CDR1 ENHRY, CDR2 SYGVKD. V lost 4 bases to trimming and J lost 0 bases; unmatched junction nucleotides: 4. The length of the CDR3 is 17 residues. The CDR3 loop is CAISGQTSGSSYNEQFF. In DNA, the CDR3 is TGTGCCATCAGTGGACAGACTAGCGGGAGCTCCTACAATGAGCAGTTCTTC.

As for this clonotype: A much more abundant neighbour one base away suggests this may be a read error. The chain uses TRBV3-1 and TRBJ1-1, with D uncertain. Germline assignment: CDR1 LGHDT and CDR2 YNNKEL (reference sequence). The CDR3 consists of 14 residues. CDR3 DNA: TGTGCCAGCAGCCAAGGACACCTCTACACTGAAGGTTTCTTT. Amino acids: CASSQGHLYTEGFF.

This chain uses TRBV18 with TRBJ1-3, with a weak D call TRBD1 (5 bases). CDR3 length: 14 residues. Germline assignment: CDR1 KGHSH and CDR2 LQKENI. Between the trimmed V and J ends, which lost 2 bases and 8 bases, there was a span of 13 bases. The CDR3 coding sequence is TGTGCCAGCTCACCAAGGCGGGACGAGGACACCATATATTTT. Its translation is CASSPRRDEDTIYF.

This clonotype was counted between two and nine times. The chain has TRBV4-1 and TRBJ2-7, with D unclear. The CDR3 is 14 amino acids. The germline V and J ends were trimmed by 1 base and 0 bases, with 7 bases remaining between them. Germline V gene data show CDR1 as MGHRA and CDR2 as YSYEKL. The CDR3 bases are TGCGCCAGCAGCCAAGTTTTAGTCTCCTACGAGCAGTACTTC. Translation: CASSQVLVSYEQYF.

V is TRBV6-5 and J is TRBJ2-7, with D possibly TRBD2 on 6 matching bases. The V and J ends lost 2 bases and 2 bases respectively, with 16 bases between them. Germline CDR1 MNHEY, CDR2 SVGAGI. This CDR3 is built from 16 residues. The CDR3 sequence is CASSYGARDFAYEQYF. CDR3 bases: TGTGCCAGCAGTTACGGGGCTCGGGACTTCGCCTACGAGCAGTACTTC.

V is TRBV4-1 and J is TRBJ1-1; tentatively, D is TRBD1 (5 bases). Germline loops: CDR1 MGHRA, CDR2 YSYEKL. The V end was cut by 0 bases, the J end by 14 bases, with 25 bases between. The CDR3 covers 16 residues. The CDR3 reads CASSQDNRGLYDEIFF. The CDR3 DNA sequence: TGCGCCAGCAGCCAAGATAATAGGGGTCTGTACGATGAGATCTTCTTT.

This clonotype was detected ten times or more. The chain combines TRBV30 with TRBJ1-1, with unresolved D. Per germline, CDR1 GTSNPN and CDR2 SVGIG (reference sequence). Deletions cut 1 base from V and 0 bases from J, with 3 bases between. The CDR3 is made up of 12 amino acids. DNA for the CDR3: TGTGCCTGGAGTGCAGTGAACACTGAAGCTTTCTTT. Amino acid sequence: CAWSAVNTEAFF.

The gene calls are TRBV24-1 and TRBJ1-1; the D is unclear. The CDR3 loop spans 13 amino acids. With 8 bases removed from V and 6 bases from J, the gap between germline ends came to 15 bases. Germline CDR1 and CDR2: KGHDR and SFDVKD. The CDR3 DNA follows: TGTGCCACCAAATCGACAAGCGGCTCTGAAGCTTTCTTT. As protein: CATKSTSGSEAFF.

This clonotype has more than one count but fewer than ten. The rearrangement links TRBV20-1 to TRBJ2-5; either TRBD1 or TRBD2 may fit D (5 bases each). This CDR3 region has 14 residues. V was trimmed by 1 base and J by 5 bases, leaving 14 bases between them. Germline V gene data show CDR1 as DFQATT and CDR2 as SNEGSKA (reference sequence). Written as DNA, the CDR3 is TGCAGTGCTAGAGGGGGGACCGGGCTGGAGACCCAGTACTTC. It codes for CSARGGTGLETQYF.

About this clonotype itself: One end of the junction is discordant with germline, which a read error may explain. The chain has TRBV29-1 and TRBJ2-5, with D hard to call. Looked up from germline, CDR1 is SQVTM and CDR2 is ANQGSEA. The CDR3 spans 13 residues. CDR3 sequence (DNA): TGCGGCGTTGAAGGGCCGACCCAAGAGACCCAGTACTTC. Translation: CGVEGPTQETQYF.

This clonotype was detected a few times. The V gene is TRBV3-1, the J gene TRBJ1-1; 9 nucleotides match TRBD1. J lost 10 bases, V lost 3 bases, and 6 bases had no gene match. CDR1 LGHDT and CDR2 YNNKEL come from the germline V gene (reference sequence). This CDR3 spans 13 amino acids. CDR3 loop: CASSQGQGWGAFF. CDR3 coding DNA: TGTGCCAGCAGCCAGGGACAGGGTTGGGGAGCTTTCTTT.

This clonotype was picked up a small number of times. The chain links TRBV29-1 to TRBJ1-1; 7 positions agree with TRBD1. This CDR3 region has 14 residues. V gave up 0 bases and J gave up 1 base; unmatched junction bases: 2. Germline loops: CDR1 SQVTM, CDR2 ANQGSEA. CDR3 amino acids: CSVEEGTANTEAFF. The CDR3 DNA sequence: TGCAGCGTTGAAGAAGGGACAGCGAACACTGAAGCTTTCTTT.

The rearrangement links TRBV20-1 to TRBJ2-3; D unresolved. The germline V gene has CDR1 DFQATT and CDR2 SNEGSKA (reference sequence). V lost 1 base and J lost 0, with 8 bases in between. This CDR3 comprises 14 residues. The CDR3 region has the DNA TGCAGTGCTAGAGGGCAGTCTAGCACAGATACGCAGTATTTT. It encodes CSARGQSSTDTQYF.

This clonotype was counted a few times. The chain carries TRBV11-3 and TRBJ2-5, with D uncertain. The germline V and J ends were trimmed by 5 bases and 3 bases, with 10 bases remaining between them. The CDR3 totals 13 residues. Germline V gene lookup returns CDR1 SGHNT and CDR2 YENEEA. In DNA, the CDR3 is TGTGCCAGCAGCCGTACACTAAAAGAGACCCAGTACTTC. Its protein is CASSRTLKETQYF.

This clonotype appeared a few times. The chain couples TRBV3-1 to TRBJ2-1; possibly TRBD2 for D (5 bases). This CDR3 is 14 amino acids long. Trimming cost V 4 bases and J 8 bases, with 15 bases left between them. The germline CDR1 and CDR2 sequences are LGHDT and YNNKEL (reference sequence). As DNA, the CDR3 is TGTGCCAGCAGCCCCCCCGAGGTAGCGCATGAGCAGTTCTTC. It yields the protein CASSPPEVAHEQFF.

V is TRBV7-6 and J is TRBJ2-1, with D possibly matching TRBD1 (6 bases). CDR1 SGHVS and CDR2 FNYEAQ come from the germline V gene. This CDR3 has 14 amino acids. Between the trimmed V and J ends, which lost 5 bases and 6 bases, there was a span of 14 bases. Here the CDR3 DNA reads TGTGCCAGCAGCCAAGGGGGATGGCGCAATGAGCAGTTCTTC. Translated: CASSQGGWRNEQFF.

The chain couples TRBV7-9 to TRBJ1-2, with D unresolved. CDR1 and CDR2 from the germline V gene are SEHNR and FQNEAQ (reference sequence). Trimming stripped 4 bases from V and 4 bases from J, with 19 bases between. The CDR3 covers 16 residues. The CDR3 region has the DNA TGTGCCAGCAGCTCTATTACCCACTCAGCGAGCTATGGCTACACCTTC. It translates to CASSSITHSASYGYTF.

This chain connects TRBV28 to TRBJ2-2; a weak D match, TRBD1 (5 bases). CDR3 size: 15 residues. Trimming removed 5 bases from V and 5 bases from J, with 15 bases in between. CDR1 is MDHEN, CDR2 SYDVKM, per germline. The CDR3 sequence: CASSGARMGTGELFF. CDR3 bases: TGTGCCAGCAGTGGGGCAAGGATGGGGACCGGGGAGCTGTTTTTT. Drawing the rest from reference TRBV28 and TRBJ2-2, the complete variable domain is DVKVTQSSRYLVKRTGEKVFLECVQDMDHENMFWYRQDPGLGLRLIYFSYDVKMKEKGDIPEGYSVSREKKERFSLILESASTNQTSMYLCASSGARMGTGELFFGEGSRLTVL.

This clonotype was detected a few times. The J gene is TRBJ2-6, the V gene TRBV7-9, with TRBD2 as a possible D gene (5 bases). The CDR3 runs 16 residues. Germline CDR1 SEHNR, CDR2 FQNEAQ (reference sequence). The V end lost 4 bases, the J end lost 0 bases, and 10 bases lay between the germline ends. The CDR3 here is CASSSSAGSGANVLTF. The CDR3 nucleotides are TGTGCCAGCAGCTCGAGCGCGGGCTCTGGGGCCAACGTCCTGACTTTC. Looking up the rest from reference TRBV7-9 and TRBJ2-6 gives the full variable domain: DTGVSQNPRHKITKRGQNVTFRCDPISEHNRLYWYRQTLGQGPEFLTYFQNEAQLEKSRLLSDRFSAERPKGSFSTLEIQRTEQGDSAMYLCASSSSAGSGANVLTFGAGSRLTVL.

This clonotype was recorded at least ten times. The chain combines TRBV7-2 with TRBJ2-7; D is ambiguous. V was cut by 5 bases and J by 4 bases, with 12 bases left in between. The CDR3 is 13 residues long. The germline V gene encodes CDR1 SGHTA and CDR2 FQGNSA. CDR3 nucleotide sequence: TGTGCCAGCAGCCTGGAAACCCGTTACGAGCAGTACTTC. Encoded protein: CASSLETRYEQYF.

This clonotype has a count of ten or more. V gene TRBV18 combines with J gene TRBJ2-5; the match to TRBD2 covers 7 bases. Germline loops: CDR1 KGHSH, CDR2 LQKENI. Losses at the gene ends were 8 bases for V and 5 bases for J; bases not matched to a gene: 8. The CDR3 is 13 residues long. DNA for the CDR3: TGTGCCAGCCTCCCAGCGGGAAAGGAGACCCAGTACTTC. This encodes CASLPAGKETQYF.

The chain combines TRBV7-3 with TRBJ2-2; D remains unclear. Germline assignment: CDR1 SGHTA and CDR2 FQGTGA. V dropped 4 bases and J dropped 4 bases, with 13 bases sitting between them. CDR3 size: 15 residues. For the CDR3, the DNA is TGTGCCAGCAGCTCCGGGCTAGTAGCCACCGGGGAGCTGTTTTTT. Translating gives CASSSGLVATGELFF.

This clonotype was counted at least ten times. Here the CDR3 DNA reads TGTGCCAGCAGCACCCTCGGGGACTCCCCTGAAGCTTTCTTT. Encoded protein: CASSTLGDSPEAFF. The rearrangement links TRBV3-1 to TRBJ1-1; perhaps TRBD1 as D (5 bases). V was pared by 5 bases and J by 6 bases, with 16 bases between. This CDR3 has 14 amino acids. The V gene's germline CDR1 is LGHDT and CDR2 YNNKEL (reference sequence).

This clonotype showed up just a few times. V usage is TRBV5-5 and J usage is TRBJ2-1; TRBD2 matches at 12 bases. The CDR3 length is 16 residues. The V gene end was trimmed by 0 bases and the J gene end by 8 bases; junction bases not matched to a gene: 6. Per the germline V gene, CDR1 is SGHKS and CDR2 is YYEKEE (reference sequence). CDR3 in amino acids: CASSLGLAGGPHEQFF. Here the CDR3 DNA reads TGTGCCAGCAGCTTGGGGCTAGCGGGAGGGCCTCATGAGCAGTTCTTC.